Sequencing of this T cell receptor (beta chain) was carried out in a study of blood T cells in healthy people across ages. The germline V gene has CDR1 SGDLS and CDR2 YYNGEE. The CDR3 has 14 residues. V lost 2 bases and J 2 bases, leaving 11 bases between the germline ends. A J-beta primer mix and a sample-barcoded 5' primer were used in a second PCR of roughly 6 to 11 cycles. A single record per CDR3 protein comes from TCRdb applying MiXCR to the 5' RACE reads. The top ten clones hold around 13% of a sample with around 1,100,000 distinct CDR3 sequences, more than 30% of them seen once. This receptor was obtained from a man aged 18-30 years in good health. What was sequenced was blood. This chain links TRBV9 with TRBJ2-7; D gene ambiguous. CDR3 nucleotide sequence: TGTGCCAGCAGCGTGAACGACGGCCCCTACGAGCAGTACTTC. This gives the protein CASSVNDGPYEQYF.